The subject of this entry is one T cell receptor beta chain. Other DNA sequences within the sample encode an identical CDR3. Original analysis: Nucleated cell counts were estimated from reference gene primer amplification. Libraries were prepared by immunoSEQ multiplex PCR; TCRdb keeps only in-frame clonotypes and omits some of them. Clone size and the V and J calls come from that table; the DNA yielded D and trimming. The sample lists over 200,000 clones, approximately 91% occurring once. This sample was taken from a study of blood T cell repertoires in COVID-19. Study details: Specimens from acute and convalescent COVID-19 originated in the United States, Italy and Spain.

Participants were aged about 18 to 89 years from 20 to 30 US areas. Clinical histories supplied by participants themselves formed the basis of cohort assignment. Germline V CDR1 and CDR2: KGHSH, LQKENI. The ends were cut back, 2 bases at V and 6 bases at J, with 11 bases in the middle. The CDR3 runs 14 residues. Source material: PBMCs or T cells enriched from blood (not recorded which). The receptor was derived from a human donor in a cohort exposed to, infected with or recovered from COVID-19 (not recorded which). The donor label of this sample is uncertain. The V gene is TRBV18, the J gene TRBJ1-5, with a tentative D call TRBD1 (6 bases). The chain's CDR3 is CASSPAGAGQPQHF. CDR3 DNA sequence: TGTGCCAGCTCACCAGCAGGGGCAGGTCAGCCCCAGCATTTT. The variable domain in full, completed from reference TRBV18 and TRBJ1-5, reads NAGVMQNPRHLVRRRGQEARLRCSPMKGHSHVYWYRQLPEEGLKFMVYLQKENIIDESGMPKERFSAEFPKEGPSILRIQQVVRGDSAAYFCASSPAGAGQPQHFGDGTRLSIL.